This T cell receptor beta chain was documented in a study of cytomegalovirus exposure and HLA in healthy donors. Broader study findings: Reports credit the classifier with highly specific, highly sensitive diagnosis of cytomegalovirus status. Subsequent analysis found a tendency for first-cohort TCR clusters to co-occur within the 120 or so validation repertoires.

About this clone: Its antigen is unknown.

Germline-derived CDR1 and CDR2 are MGHRA and YSYEKL. V lost 1 base and J lost 0, with 7 bases in between. This CDR3 has 14 residues. This table comes from immunoSEQ multiplex PCR, and its TCRdb copy is limited to in-frame clones, with some not included. The sample lists some 170,000 clones, roughly 89% occurring once. The receptor was isolated from a woman aged 18-29 years in good health and CMV-seropositive. The J gene is TRBJ2-7, the V gene TRBV4-1; D remains unclear. The material sequenced was PBMCs. The CDR3 nucleotides read TGCGCCAGCAGCCAAGGACTCTCCTCCTACGAGCAGTACTTC. It yields the protein CASSQGLSSYEQYF.